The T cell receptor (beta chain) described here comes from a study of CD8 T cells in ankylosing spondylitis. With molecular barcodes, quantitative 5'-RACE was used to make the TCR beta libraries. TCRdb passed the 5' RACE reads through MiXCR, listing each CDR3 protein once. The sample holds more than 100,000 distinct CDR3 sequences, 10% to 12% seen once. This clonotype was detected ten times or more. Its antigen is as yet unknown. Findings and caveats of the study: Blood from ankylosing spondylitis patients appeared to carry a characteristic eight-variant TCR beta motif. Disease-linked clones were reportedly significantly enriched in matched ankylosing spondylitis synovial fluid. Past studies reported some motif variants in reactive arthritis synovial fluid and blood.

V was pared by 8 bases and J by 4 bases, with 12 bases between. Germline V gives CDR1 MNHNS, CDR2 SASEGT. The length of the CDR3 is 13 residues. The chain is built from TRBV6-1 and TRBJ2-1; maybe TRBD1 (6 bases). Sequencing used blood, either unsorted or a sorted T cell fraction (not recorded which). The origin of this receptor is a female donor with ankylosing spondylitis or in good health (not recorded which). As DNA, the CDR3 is TGTGCCAGCGGGGAGACAGGTTACAATGAGCAGTTCTTC. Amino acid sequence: CASGETGYNEQFF.